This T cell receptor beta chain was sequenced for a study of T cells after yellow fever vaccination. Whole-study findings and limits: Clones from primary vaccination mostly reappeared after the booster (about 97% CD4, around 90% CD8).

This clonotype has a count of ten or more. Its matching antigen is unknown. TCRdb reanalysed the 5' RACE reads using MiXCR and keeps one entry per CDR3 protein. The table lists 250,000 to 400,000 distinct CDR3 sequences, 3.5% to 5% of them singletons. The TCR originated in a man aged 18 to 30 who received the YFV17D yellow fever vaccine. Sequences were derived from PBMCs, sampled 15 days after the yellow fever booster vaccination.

The CDR3 DNA reads as TGTGCCAGCAGCCCGCGGAACACTGAAGCTTTCTTT. Encoded protein: CASSPRNTEAFF. V usage is TRBV7-2 and J usage is TRBJ1-1; D is unresolved. There are 12 residues in the CDR3. The V gene lost 5 bases and the J gene lost 1 base, with 5 bases spanning the gap. Germline values: CDR1 SGHTA, CDR2 FQGNSA.